This T cell receptor (beta chain) was captured by sequencing in a study of T-cell reconstitution after alpha-beta-depleted transplantation in children. V was trimmed by 2 bases and J by 2 bases, leaving 11 bases between them. Germline assignment: CDR1 SGHAT and CDR2 FQNNGV. The CDR3 consists of 15 residues. Preparing the TCRbeta library involved the use of unique molecular identifiers. TCRdb redid the calling of the PCR reads with MiXCR, one entry per CDR3 protein. The table lists approximately 340,000 distinct CDR3 sequences, about a tenth of them singletons, with around 2.5% in the top ten. The sequence was obtained from a human donor who donated a stem cell graft to a child with acute lymphoblastic leukemia. The material was PBMCs from the stem cell graft donor, obtained from the stem cell graft. The rearrangement joins TRBV11-2 to TRBJ2-3; D may be TRBD1 or TRBD2 (6 bases each). The DNA of the CDR3 is TGTGCCAGCAGCTTAACAGGGACTGCCACAGATACGCAGTATTTT. Protein sequence: CASSLTGTATDTQYF. Variable domain in full (rest from reference TRBV11-2 and TRBJ2-3): EAGVAQSPRYKIIEKRQSVAFWCNPISGHATLYWYQQILGQGPKLLIQFQNNGVVDDSQLPKDRFSAERLKGVDSTLKIQPAKLEDSAVYLCASSLTGTATDTQYFGPGTRLTVL.